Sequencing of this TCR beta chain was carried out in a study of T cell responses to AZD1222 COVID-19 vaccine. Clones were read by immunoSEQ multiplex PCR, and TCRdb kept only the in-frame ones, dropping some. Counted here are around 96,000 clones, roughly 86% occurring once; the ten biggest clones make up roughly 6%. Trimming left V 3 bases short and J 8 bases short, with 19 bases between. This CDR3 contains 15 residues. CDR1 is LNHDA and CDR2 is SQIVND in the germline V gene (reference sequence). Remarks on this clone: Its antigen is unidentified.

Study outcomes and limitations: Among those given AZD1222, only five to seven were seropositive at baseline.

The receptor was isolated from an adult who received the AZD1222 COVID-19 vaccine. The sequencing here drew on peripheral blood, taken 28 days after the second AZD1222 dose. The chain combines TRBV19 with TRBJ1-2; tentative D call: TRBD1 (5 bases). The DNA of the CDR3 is TGTGCCAGTAGTATCACGGGGGGGTCCATCGGCGGCTACACCTTC. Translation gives CASSITGGSIGGYTF. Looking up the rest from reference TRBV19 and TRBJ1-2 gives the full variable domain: DGGITQSPKYLFRKEGQNVTLSCEQNLNHDAMYWYRQDPGQGLRLIYYSQIVNDFQKGDIAEGYSVSREKKESFPLTVTSAQKNPTAFYLCASSITGGSIGGYTFGSGTRLTVV.